Listed here are 19 T cell receptor beta chains from one sample, sequenced in a study of Ad26.COV2.S vaccination and SARS-CoV-2 variants. Sequencing used immunoSEQ multiplex PCR; TCRdb keeps in-frame clones, though not all of them. This repertoire shows 350,000 to 450,000 clones, 70% to 90% found once; its top ten account for around 3.3%. The treatment here: about 20 received Ad26.COV2.S at low or high dose, single or two shots; 5 received placebo; per-sample allocation not given. The samples date from day 63 after the first vaccine or placebo injection. Specimen: peripheral blood, collected in a trial of Ad26.COV2.S vaccine versus placebo. The receptor source for this set is a person aged 18 to 59 who received the Ad26.COV2.S COVID-19 vaccine or a placebo.

The chain combines TRBV19 with TRBJ1-1; D is unclear. The CDR3 extends over 13 amino acids. Germline CDR1 LNHDA, CDR2 SQIVND (reference sequence). V gave up 5 bases and J gave up 4 bases, with 11 bases separating them. CDR3 nucleotide sequence: TGTGCCAGTAGTCCCTGGCTCGGCACTGAAGCTTTCTTT. Translated, it gives CASSPWLGTEAFF.

Here the CDR3 reads CAIRDGRQGGRYEQYF. The CDR3 DNA reads as TGTGCCATCAGAGACGGGAGACAAGGGGGGCGCTACGAGCAGTACTTC. This chain connects TRBV10-3 to TRBJ2-7, with D tentatively TRBD1 or TRBD2 (6 bases each). Trimming took 6 bases from V and 3 from J, leaving 21 bases between them. The CDR3 is 16 amino acids. Germline loops: CDR1 ENHRY, CDR2 SYGVKD.

V and J are TRBV5-1 and TRBJ1-5; D is perhaps TRBD1 (5 bases). Germline CDR1 is SGHRS and CDR2 is YFSETQ. The V and J ends lost 1 base and 5 bases respectively, with 13 bases between them. The CDR3 has 15 residues. The CDR3 here is CASSLSTGGYQPQHF. CDR3 coding DNA: TGCGCCAGCAGCTTGTCCACAGGCGGATATCAGCCCCAGCATTTT. Full variable domain (missing parts from reference TRBV5-1 and TRBJ1-5): KAGVTQTPRYLIKTRGQQVTLSCSPISGHRSVSWYQQTPGQGLQFLFEYFSETQRNKGNFPGRFSGRQFSNSRSEMNVSTLELGDSALYLCASSLSTGGYQPQHFGDGTRLSIL.

The chain combines TRBV3-1 (or the pseudogene TRBV3-2) with TRBJ2-7; D ambiguous. CDR3 size: 13 residues. Trimming shortened V by 8 bases and J by 3 bases, and 14 bases separated the two germline ends. Looked up from germline, CDR1 is LGHDT and CDR2 is YNNKEL (reference sequence). In nucleotides, the CDR3 is TGTGCCAGCTCAGTAGCAGCGCTCTACGAGCAGTACTTC. Amino acids: CASSVAALYEQYF.

This clone was detected only a few times. The chain carries TRBV11-3 and TRBJ2-2; unclear D gene. Trimming left V 0 bases short and J 6 bases short, with 8 bases between. The CDR3 has 14 amino acids. The germline V gene encodes CDR1 SGHNT and CDR2 YENEEA. CDR3 sequence reads: CASSLDDPSGELFF. The CDR3, as DNA: TGTGCCAGCAGCTTAGATGACCCGTCCGGGGAGCTGTTTTTT.

The gene calls are TRBV21-1 and TRBJ1-6; no check of the table's D call, TRBD1, against the DNA was made. TRBV21-1 is a documented pseudogene. CDR3 length: 15 residues. The CDR3 here is CASSPWGQGGSPLHF. CDR3 DNA: TGTGCCAGCAGCCCCTGGGGACAGGGTGGTTCACCCCTCCACTTT.

The rearrangement links TRBV6-2 or TRBV6-3 to TRBJ2-7; possibly TRBD2 for D (6 bases). Germline CDR1 is MNHEY and CDR2 is SVGEGT. The V end lost 2 bases, the J end lost 1 base, and 15 bases lay between the germline ends. The CDR3 covers 16 residues. The CDR3 DNA sequence: TGTGCCAGCAGTTACCCTCTGGCGGGGCCGTCCTACGAGCAGTACTTC. Its translation: CASSYPLAGPSYEQYF.

V and J are TRBV19 and TRBJ2-1, with D possibly matching TRBD2 (6 bases). V was clipped by 7 bases and J by 7 bases, with 20 bases between them. The CDR3 contains 15 residues. Germline V gene lookup returns CDR1 LNHDA and CDR2 SQIVND (reference sequence). The CDR3: CASTDLATARNEQFF. The CDR3 region has the DNA TGTGCCAGTACGGATCTAGCGACCGCCCGGAATGAGCAGTTCTTC.

The chain uses TRBV5-1 and TRBJ2-7, with 10 bases identical to TRBD1. This CDR3 spans 14 amino acids. The germline V gene has CDR1 SGHRS and CDR2 YFSETQ. The junction had 6 bases not matched to a gene; V was cut back by 3 bases and J by 6 bases. The CDR3 spells CASSSRQGAGEQYF. CDR3 bases: TGCGCCAGCAGCTCTCGACAGGGGGCTGGCGAGCAGTACTTC.

This rearrangement joins TRBV27 to TRBJ2-5; 8 bases map to TRBD1. The CDR3 is made up of 13 amino acids. Germline CDR1 reads MNHEY; CDR2 reads SMNVEV (reference sequence). The J segment lost 8 bases and the V segment lost 2 bases, leaving 4 bases of the junction unmatched. The CDR3 nucleotides read TGTGCCAGCAGTTTAGGGACAGGCTATACCCAGTACTTC. It encodes CASSLGTGYTQYF.

The chain uses TRBV4-3 and TRBJ2-7; the D gene is possibly TRBD2 (6 bases). Germline V CDR1 and CDR2: LGHNA, YSLEER. The V end was cut by 0 bases, the J end by 5 bases, with 17 bases between. The CDR3 sequence is 16 residues long. The CDR3 sequence: CASSQERHGGIDEQYF. CDR3 DNA: TGCGCCAGCAGCCAAGAACGGCACGGAGGGATTGACGAGCAGTACTTC.

J is TRBJ2-5 and V is TRBV7-8; possible D gene TRBD1, 6 bases. CDR1 and CDR2 from the germline V gene are SGHVS and FQNEAQ. V was cut by 5 bases and J by 4 bases, with 14 bases left in between. This CDR3 is 14 amino acids long. The CDR3 spells CASSTGTLRETQYF. CDR3 bases: TGTGCCAGCAGCACAGGGACCTTGAGAGAGACCCAGTACTTC.

This chain joins TRBV6-6 and TRBJ1-2, with TRBD1 matching over 8 bases. V gave up 6 bases and J gave up 4 bases; unmatched junction bases: 13. Germline values: CDR1 MNHNY, CDR2 SVGAGI (reference sequence). The CDR3 is 16 amino acids. The CDR3 DNA reads TGTGCCAGCAGACAACCACGAGACAGGGGTTTCTATGGCTACACCTTC. Translating gives CASRQPRDRGFYGYTF.

V gene TRBV10-3 combines with J gene TRBJ2-7; D gene ambiguous. With 3 bases removed from V and 2 bases from J, the gap between germline ends came to 8 bases. Germline lookup yields CDR1 ENHRY and CDR2 SYGVKD. CDR3 size: 13 residues. CDR3 nucleotide sequence: TGTGCCATCAGTGAATGGGCAACCTACGAGCAGTACTTC. As protein: CAISEWATYEQYF.

The CDR3 loop is CASSQDPLATSYEQYF. Written as DNA, the CDR3 is TGTGCCAGCAGCCAAGATCCGCTAGCAACCTCCTACGAGCAGTACTTC. The chain couples TRBV4-2 to TRBJ2-7; possibly TRBD2 for D (5 bases). Germline CDR1 is LGHNA and CDR2 is YNFKEQ. The CDR3 totals 16 residues. The V and J ends lost 0 bases and 0 bases respectively, with 12 bases between them.

This clone was seen a few times. This chain joins TRBV5-1 and TRBJ1-2; D possibly corresponds to TRBD1 (5 bases). The CDR3 extends over 12 amino acids. Trimming shortened V by 3 bases and J by 9 bases, and 12 bases separated the two germline ends. Germline lookup yields CDR1 SGHRS and CDR2 YFSETQ. CDR3 in amino acids: CASSSQGERYTF. In nucleotides, the CDR3 is TGCGCCAGCAGCTCCCAAGGGGAACGCTACACCTTC.

This clone appeared a few times. The chain joins TRBV6-5 to TRBJ2-7, with D uncertain. Germline loops: CDR1 MNHEY, CDR2 SVGAGI. The CDR3 is made up of 14 amino acids. With 8 bases removed from V and 5 bases from J, the gap between germline ends came to 19 bases. CDR3 nucleotide sequence: TGTGCCAGCGGCCCCTACGGTAACCTTCACGAGCAGTACTTC. As protein: CASGPYGNLHEQYF.

This clone has more than one count but fewer than ten. The chain recombines TRBV27 with TRBJ2-1, with TRBD2 matching over 9 bases. The CDR3 is 16 residues long. The trim removed 3 bases at V and 7 bases at J, leaving 10 bases unmatched. The V gene's germline CDR1 is MNHEY and CDR2 SMNVEV (reference sequence). The CDR3 DNA reads as TGTGCCAGCAGTTTGAGGTCGACTAGCGGACAAAATGAGCAGTTCTTC. Its protein product is CASSLRSTSGQNEQFF.

The chain links TRBV7-9 to TRBJ2-1, with TRBD2 matching 9 bases. V lost 6 bases, J lost 5 bases, and 5 bases stayed unmatched. Germline values: CDR1 SEHNR, CDR2 FQNEAQ (reference sequence). The CDR3 totals 14 residues. CDR3 sequence (DNA): TGTGCCAGCAGGGCGGGGGGGCCTGACAATGAGCAGTTCTTC. Encoded protein: CASRAGGPDNEQFF. Supplemented by reference TRBV7-9 and TRBJ2-1, the full variable domain reads DTGVSQNPRHKITKRGQNVTFRCDPISEHNRLYWYRQTLGQGPEFLTYFQNEAQLEKSRLLSDRFSAERPKGSFSTLEIQRTEQGDSAMYLCASRAGGPDNEQFFGPGTRLTVL.